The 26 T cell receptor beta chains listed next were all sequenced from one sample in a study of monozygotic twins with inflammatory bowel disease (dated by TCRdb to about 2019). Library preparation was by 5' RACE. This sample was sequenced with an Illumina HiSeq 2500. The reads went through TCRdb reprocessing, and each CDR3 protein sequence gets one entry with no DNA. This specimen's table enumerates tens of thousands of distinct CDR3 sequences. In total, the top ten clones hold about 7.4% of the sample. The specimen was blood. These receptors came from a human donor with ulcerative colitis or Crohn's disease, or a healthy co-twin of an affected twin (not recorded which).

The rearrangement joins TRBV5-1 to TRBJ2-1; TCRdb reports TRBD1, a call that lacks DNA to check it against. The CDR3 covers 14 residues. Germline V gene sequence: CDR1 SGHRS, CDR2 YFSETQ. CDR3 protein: CASSPGTGGSEQFF.

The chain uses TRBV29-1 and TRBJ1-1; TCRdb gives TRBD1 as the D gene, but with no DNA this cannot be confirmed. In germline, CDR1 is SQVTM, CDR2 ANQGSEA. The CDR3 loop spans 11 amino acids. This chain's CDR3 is CSVGGGVEAFF.

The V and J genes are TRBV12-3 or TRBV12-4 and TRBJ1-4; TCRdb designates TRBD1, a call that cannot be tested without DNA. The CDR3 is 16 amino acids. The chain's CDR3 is CASSRPTTGRNEKLFF.

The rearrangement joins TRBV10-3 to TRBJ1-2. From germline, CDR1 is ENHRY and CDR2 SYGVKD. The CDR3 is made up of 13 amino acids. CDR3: CAITQKGNYGYTF.

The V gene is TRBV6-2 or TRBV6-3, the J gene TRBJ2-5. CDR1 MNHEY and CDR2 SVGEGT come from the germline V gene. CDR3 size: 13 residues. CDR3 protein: CASSRQAQETQYF.

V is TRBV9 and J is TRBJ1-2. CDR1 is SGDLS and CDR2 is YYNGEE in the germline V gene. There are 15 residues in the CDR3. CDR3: CASSRSPEAPYGYTF.

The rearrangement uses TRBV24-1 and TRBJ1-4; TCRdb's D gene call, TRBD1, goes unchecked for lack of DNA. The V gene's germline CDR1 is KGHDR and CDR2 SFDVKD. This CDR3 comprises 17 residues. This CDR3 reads CATSDFNRDQTNEKLFF.

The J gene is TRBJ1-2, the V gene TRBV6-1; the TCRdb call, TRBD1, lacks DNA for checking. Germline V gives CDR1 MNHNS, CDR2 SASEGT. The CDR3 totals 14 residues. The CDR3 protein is CASSDGTGFYGYTF.

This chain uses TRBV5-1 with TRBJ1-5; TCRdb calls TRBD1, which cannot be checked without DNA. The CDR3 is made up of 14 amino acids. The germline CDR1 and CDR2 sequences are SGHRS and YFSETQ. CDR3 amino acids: CASSSGTEDQPQHF.

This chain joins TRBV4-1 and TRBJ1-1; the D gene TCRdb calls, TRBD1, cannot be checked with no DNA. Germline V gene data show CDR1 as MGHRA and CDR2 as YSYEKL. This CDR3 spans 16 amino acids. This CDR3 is CASSQQTGQIYTEAFF.

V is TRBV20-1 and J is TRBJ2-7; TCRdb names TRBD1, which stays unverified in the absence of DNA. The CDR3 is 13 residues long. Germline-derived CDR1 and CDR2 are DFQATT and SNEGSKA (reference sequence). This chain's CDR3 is CSANPGQTYEQYF.

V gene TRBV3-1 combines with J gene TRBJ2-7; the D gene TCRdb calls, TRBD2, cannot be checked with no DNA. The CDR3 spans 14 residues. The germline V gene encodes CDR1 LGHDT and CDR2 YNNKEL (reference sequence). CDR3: CASSQGAGPWEQYF.

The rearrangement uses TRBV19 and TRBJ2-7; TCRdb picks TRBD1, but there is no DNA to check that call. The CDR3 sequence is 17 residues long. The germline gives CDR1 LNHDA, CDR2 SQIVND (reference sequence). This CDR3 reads CASSTQGATGRGYEQYF.

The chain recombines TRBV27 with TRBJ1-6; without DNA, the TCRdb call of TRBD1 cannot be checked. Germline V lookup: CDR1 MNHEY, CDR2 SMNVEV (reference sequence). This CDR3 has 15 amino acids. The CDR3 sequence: CASSRDSSYNSPLHF.

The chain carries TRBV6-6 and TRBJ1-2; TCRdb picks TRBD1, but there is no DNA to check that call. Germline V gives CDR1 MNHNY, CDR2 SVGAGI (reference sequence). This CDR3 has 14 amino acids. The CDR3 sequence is CASSYGAGRYGYTF.

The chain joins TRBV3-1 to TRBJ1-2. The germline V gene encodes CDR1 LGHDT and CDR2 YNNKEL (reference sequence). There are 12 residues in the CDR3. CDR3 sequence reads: CASSQPTEGYTF.

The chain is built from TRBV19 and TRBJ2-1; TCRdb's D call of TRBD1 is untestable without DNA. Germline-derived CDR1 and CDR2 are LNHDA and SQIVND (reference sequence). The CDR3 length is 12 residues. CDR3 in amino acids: CASGQGISEQFF.

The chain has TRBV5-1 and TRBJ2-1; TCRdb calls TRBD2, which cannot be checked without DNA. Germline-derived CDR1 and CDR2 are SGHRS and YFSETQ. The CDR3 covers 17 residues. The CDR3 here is CASSLALVVGIYNEQFF.

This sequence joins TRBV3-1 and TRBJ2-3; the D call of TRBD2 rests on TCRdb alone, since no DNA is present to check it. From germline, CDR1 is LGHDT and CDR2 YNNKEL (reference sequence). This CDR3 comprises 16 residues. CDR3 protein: CASSQEGLALSDTQYF.

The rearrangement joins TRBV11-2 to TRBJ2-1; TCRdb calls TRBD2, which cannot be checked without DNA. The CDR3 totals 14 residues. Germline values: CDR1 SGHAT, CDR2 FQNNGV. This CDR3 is CASSAGLEYNEQFF. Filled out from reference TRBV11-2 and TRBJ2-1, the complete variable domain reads EAGVAQSPRYKIIEKRQSVAFWCNPISGHATLYWYQQILGQGPKLLIQFQNNGVVDDSQLPKDRFSAERLKGVDSTLKIQPAKLEDSAVYLCASSAGLEYNEQFFGPGTRLTVL.

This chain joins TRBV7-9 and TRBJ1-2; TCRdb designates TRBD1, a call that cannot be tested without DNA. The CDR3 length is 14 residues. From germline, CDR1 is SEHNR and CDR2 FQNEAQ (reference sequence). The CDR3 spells CASSAGTGSHGYTF. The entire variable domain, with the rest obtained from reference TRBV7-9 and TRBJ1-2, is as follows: DTGVSQNPRHKITKRGQNVTFRCDPISEHNRLYWYRQTLGQGPEFLTYFQNEAQLEKSRLLSDRFSAERPKGSFSTLEIQRTEQGDSAMYLCASSAGTGSHGYTFGSGTRLTVV.

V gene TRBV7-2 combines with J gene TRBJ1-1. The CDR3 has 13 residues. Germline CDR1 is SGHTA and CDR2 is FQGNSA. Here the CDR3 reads CASSSNPGTEAFF.

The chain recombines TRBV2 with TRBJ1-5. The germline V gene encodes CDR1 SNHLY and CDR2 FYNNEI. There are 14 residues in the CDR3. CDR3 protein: CASSQTNSNQPQHF.

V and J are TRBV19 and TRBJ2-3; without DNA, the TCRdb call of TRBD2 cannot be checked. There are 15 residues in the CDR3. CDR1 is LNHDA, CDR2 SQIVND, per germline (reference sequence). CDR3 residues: CASTSVALRADTQYF.

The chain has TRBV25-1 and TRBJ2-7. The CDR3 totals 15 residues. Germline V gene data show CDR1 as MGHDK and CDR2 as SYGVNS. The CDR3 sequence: CASSANIAGSYEQYF.

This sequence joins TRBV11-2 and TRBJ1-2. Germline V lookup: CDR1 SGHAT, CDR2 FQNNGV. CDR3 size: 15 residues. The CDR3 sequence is CASSYPPPANYGYTF.